The sample holds many counts of the clone carrying this TCR beta chain. The data belong to a study of tumor and adjacent non-tumor tissue in lung cancer. No cell sorting was done before RNA was extracted from the tissue. Distant lung tissue was collected more than 3 cm away from the tumor edge. CDR1 and CDR2 from the germline V gene are PRHDT and FYEKMQ (reference sequence). The CDR3 consists of 11 residues. V dropped 4 bases and J dropped 4 bases, with 3 bases sitting between them. A modified ARM-PCR protocol with three rounds of nested PCR amplified TCRbeta. One entry per CDR3 protein results from TCRdb running MiXCR on the multiplex PCR reads. This table holds about 110,000 distinct CDR3 sequences, roughly three fifths found once.

The sequencing input was distant non-tumor lung tissue. This rearrangement joins TRBV13 to TRBJ2-3; D not certain. This TCR was recovered from a man aged 55 to 70 with non-small cell lung cancer. This CDR3 is CASSSADTQYF. The CDR3 coding sequence is TGTGCCAGCAGCTCTGCAGATACGCAGTATTTT.